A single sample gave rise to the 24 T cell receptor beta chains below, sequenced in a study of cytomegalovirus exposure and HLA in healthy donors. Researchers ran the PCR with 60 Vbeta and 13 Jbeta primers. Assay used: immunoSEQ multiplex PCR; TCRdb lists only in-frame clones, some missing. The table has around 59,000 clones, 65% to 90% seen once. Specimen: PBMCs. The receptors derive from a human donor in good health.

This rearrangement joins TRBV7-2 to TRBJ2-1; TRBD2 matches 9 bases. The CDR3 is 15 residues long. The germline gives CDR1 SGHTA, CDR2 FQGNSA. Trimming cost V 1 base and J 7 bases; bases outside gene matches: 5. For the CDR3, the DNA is TGTGCCAGCAGCTTAGGGGGAGCGGGGGGAAATGAGCAGTTCTTC. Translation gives CASSLGGAGGNEQFF.

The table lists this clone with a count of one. The CDR3 region has the DNA TGCGCCAGCAGCTTGGGGGGACACGGCGAAGGGCCCCAGCATTTT. Translation gives CASSLGGHGEGPQHF. The rearrangement uses TRBV5-1 and TRBJ1-5; a possible D gene is TRBD1 (6 bases). The ends were cut back, 0 bases at V and 9 bases at J, with 16 bases in the middle. There are 15 residues in the CDR3. Looked up from germline, CDR1 is SGHRS and CDR2 is YFSETQ.

This CDR3 reads CASSPGTVGRSGNTIYF. For the CDR3, the DNA is TGTGCCAGCAGTCCCGGGACAGTGGGACGATCTGGAAACACCATATATTTT. The chain joins TRBV25-1 to TRBJ1-3; 7 nucleotides agree with TRBD1. Unmatched junction bases numbered 11, after V lost 5 bases and J lost 1 base. From germline, CDR1 is MGHDK and CDR2 SYGVNS. CDR3 length equals 17 residues.

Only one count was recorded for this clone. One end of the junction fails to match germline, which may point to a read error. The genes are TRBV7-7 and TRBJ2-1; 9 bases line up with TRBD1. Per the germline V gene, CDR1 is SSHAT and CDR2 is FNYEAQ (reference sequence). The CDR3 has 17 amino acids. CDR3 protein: CASSPTGGRFPYNEQFF. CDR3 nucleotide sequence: TGTGCTAGCAGCCCGACAGGGGGTCGATTTCCCTACAATGAGCAGTTCTTC.

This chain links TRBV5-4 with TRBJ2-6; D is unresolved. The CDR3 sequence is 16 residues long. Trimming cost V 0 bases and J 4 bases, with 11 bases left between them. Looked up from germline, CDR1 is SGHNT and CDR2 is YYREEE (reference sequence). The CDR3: CASSLDSFMGANVLTF. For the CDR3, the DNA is TGTGCCAGCAGCTTGGACAGCTTCATGGGGGCCAACGTCCTGACTTTC.

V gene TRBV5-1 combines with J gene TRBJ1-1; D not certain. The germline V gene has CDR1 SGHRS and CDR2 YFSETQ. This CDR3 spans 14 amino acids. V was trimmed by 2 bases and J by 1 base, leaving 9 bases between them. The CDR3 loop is CASSFRGGNTEAFF. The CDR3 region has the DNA TGCGCCAGCAGCTTCCGGGGAGGGAACACTGAAGCTTTCTTT.

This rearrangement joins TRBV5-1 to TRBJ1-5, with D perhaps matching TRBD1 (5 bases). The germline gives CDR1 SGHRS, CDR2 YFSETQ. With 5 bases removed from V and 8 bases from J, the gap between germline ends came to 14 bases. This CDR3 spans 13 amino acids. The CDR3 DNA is TGCGCCAGCAGAGAGGACATGCAAGAGCCCCAGCATTTT. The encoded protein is CASREDMQEPQHF.

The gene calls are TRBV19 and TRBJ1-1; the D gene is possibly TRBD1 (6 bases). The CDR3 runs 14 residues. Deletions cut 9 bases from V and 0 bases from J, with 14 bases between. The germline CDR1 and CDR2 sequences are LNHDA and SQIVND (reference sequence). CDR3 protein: CASKQGPMNTEAFF. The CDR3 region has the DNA TGTGCCAGCAAACAGGGTCCCATGAACACTGAAGCTTTCTTT.

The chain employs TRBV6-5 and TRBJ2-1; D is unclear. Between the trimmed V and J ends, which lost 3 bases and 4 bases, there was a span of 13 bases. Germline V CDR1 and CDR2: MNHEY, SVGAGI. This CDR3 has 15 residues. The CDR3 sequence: CASSYGFTTYNEQFF. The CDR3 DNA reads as TGTGCCAGCAGTTATGGTTTCACTACGTACAATGAGCAGTTCTTC.

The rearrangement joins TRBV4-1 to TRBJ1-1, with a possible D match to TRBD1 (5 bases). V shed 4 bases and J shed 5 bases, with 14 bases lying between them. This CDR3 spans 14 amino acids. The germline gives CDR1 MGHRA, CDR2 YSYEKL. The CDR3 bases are TGCGCCAGCAGCCTGTCTGGAGGGGTGACTGAAGCTTTCTTT. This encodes CASSLSGGVTEAFF.

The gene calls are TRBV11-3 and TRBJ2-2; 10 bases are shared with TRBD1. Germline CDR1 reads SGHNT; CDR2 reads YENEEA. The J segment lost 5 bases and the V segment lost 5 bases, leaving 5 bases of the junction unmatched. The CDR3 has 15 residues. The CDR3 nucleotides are TGTGCCAGCAGCCTTGGACAGGGGGATACCGGGGAGCTGTTTTTT. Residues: CASSLGQGDTGELFF.

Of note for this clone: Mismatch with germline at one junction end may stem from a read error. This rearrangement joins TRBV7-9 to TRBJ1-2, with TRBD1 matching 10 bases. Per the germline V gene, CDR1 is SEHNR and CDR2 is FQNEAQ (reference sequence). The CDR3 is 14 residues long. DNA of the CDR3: TGTTCCAGCAGCTTAGGGGACAGGGGATATGGCTACACCTTC. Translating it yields CSSSLGDRGYGYTF.

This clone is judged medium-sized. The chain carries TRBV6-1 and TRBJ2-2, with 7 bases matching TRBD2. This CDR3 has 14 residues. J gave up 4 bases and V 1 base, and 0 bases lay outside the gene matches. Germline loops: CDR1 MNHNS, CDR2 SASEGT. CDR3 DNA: TGTGCCAGCAGTGAAGGGACTAGCACCGGGGAGCTGTTTTTT. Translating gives CASSEGTSTGELFF.

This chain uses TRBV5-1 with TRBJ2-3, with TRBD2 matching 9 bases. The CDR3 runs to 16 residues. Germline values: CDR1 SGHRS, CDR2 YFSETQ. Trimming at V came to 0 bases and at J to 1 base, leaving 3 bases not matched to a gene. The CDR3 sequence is CASSLGIAGGTDTQYF. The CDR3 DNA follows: TGCGCCAGCAGCTTGGGGATAGCGGGGGGCACAGATACGCAGTATTTT.

The CDR3 DNA is TGTGCCAGCAGCTTAGGGGGCTTCACTGAAGCTTTCTTT. This codes for CASSLGGFTEAFF. V gene TRBV11-3 combines with J gene TRBJ1-1, with D tentatively TRBD1 (5 bases). The CDR3 is made up of 13 amino acids. The V and J ends lost 1 base and 4 bases respectively, with 7 bases between them. Germline V CDR1 and CDR2: SGHNT, YENEEA.

CDR3 bases: TGTGCCAGCACCGGGACAGGGGGGTCTGGCTACACCTTC. Translated, it gives CASTGTGGSGYTF. The V gene is TRBV2, the J gene TRBJ1-2; 11 bases map to TRBD1. This CDR3 is built from 13 residues. The V gene's germline CDR1 is SNHLY and CDR2 FYNNEI. V was clipped by 7 bases and J by 7 bases; unmatched bases: 5.

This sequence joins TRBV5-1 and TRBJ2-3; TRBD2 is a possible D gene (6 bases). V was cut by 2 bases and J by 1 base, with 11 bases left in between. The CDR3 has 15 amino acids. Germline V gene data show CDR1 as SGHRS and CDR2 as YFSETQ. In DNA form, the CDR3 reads TGCGCCAGCAGCTTCTCGGGGGACGGCACAGATACGCAGTATTTT. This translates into CASSFSGDGTDTQYF. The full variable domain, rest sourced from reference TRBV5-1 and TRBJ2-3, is KAGVTQTPRYLIKTRGQQVTLSCSPISGHRSVSWYQQTPGQGLQFLFEYFSETQRNKGNFPGRFSGRQFSNSRSEMNVSTLELGDSALYLCASSFSGDGTDTQYFGPGTRLTVL.

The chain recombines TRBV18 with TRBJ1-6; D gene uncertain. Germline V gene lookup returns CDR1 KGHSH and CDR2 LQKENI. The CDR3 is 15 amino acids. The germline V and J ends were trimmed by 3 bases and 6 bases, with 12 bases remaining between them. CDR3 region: CASSPGADSNSPLHF. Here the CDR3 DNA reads TGTGCCAGCTCACCCGGTGCAGACTCTAATTCACCCCTCCACTTT.

CDR3 nucleotides: TGTGCCAGCAGCTTTGGGACTAGATTGGCCACAGATACGCAGTATTTT. Its translation: CASSFGTRLATDTQYF. The genes are TRBV7-6 and TRBJ2-3; 8 bases align to TRBD2. CDR1 is SGHVS, CDR2 FNYEAQ, per germline. The CDR3 totals 16 residues. J lost 2 bases, V lost 3 bases, and 7 bases had no gene match.

The CDR3 DNA reads TGTGCCAGCAGGGTGACTAGCGGGAGGGAGCAGTACTTC. It translates to CASRVTSGREQYF. The chain uses TRBV5-6 and TRBJ2-7; 13 bases agree with TRBD2. Germline V gives CDR1 SGHDT, CDR2 YYEEEE. The ends lost 5 bases at V and 7 bases at J; junction bases unmatched: 3. There are 13 residues in the CDR3.

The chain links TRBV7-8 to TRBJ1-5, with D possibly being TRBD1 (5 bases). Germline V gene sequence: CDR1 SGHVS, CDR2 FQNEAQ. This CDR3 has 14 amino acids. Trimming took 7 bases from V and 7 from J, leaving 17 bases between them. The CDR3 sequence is CASTDSRVRQPQHF. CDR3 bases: TGTGCCAGCACCGACTCCAGGGTAAGGCAGCCCCAGCATTTT. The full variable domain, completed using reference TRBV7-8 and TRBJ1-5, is GAGVSQSPRYKVAKRGQDVALRCDPISGHVSLFWYQQALGQGPEFLTYFQNEAQLDKSGLPSDRFFAERPEGSVSTLKIQRTQQEDSAVYLCASTDSRVRQPQHFGDGTRLSIL.

The CDR3 spells CASSGGQSLREKLFF. In DNA form, the CDR3 reads TGTGCCAGCAGCGGGGGACAGAGCCTTAGAGAAAAACTGTTTTTT. The chain combines TRBV7-2 with TRBJ1-4, with 7 bases identical to TRBD1. This CDR3 contains 15 residues. V trimming: 5 bases; J trimming: 8 bases; junction bases outside the gene matches: 11. Germline V gene data show CDR1 as SGHTA and CDR2 as FQGNSA.

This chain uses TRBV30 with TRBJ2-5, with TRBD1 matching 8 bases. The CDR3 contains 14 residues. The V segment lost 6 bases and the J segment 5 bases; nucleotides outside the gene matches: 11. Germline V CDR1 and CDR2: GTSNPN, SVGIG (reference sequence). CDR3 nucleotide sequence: TGTGCCTGTCCTTCCAGGGGGCATGGGGAGACCCAGTACTTC. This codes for CACPSRGHGETQYF.

The CDR3 DNA reads TGTGCCAGCAGCTTAAGACAGGTTCCGTCCGGGGAGCTGTTTTTT. Its protein product is CASSLRQVPSGELFF. V and J are TRBV7-3 and TRBJ2-2; TRBD1 is a possible D gene (6 bases). Germline V lookup: CDR1 SGHTA, CDR2 FQGTGA. V lost 1 base and J lost 6, with 12 bases in between. CDR3 length equals 15 residues.